The clone carrying this TCR beta chain is a singleton in its sample. These data are taken from a study of blood T cell repertoires in COVID-19. This table comes from immunoSEQ multiplex PCR, and its TCRdb copy is limited to in-frame clones, with some not included. In the table there are 30,000 or so clones, roughly nine tenths of which are singletons. This receptor was identified in a human donor in a cohort sampled during active COVID-19. The sequencing input was peripheral blood.

This chain's CDR3 is CASSLGLNYGYTF. The CDR3 nucleotides read TGTGCCAGCAGCTTAGGTCTTAACTATGGCTACACCTTC. This sequence joins TRBV7-2 and TRBJ1-2; D not resolved. The CDR3 spans 13 residues. Trimming took 1 base from V and 1 from J, leaving 4 bases between them. Germline assignment: CDR1 SGHTA and CDR2 FQGNSA.